This TCR beta chain was obtained from a study of blood T cell repertoires in COVID-19. Germline values: CDR1 SEHNR, CDR2 FQNEAQ (reference sequence). V was clipped by 5 bases and J by 8 bases; unmatched bases: 14. The CDR3 length is 17 residues. In the study's own analysis: Amplified reference gene primers provided the basis for estimating nucleated cell counts. Data came from immunoSEQ multiplex PCR; TCRdb stores just in-frame clones and leaves some out. That table is the source of V, J and clone size, and D and trimming were worked out from the DNA. The profile shows about 130,000 clones, roughly four fifths of them singletons.

The clonotype comes from a middle-aged man with active or convalescent COVID-19. Material for sequencing was peripheral blood. The chain carries TRBV7-9 and TRBJ1-6, with 8 bases that match TRBD1. CDR3 in amino acids: CASSLSRTGQGDSPLHF. The DNA of the CDR3 is TGTGCCAGCAGCCTTTCACGCACAGGACAGGGTGATTCACCCCTCCACTTT.